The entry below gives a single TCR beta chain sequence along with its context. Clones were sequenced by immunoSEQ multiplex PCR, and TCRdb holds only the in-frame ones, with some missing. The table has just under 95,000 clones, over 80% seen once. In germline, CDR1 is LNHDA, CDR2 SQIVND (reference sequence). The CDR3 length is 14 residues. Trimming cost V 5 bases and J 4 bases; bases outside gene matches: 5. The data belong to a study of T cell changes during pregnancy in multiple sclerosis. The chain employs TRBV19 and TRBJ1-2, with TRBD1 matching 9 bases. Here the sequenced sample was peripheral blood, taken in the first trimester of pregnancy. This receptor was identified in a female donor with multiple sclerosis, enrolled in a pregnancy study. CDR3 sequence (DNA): TGTGCCAGTAGTTCAGGGACAGGGATCTATGGCTACACCTTC. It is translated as CASSSGTGIYGYTF.